This T cell receptor beta chain was identified in a study of T cell responses to AZD1222 COVID-19 vaccine. This table comes from immunoSEQ multiplex PCR, and its TCRdb copy is limited to in-frame clones, with some not included. The sample has about 76,000 clones; 70% to 90% are singletons. V lost 8 bases and J 2 bases, leaving 16 bases between the germline ends. Germline CDR1 MNHEY, CDR2 SMNVEV (reference sequence). The CDR3 spans 15 residues. Findings of the study overall: Spike-specific TCR breadth and depth grew following two AZD1222 doses.

Concerning this clone: What it recognizes is unknown.

The sample here was peripheral blood, taken on day 0 of AZD1222 vaccination. The TCR was taken from an adult in good health. This sequence joins TRBV27 and TRBJ1-5; possible D gene TRBD1, 6 bases. CDR3 in amino acids: CASRRGPLGNQPQHF. The CDR3 DNA is TGTGCCAGCCGGCGGGGGCCCCTGGGCAATCAGCCCCAGCATTTT.